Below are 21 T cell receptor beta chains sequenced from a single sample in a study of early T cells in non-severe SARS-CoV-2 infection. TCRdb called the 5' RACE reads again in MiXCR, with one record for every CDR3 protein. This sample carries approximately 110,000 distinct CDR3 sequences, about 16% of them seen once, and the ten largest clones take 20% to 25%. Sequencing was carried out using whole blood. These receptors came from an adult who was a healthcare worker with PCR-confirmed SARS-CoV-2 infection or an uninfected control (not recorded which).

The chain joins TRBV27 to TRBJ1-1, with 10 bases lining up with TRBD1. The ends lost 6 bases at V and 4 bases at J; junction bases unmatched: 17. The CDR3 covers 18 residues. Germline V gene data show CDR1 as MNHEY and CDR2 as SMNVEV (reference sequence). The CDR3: CASSSTGTGVGRVTEAFF. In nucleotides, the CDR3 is TGTGCCAGCAGCTCAACCGGGACAGGGGTCGGAAGGGTCACTGAAGCTTTCTTT.

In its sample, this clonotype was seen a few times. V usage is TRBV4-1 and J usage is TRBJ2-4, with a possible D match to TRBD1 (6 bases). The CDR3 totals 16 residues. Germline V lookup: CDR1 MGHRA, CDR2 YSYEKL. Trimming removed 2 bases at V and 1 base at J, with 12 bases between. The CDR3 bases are TGCGCCAGCAGCCAAATCAGGGACATGGCCAAAAACATTCAGTACTTC. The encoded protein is CASSQIRDMAKNIQYF.

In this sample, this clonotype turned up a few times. DNA of the CDR3: TGTGCCAGCTCACCACCCGCAGGGGGTCGGACTGAAGCTTTCTTT. Translated: CASSPPAGGRTEAFF. The chain recombines TRBV18 with TRBJ1-1; 7 nucleotides align to TRBD1. CDR3 length equals 15 residues. Losses at the gene ends were 0 bases for V and 5 bases for J; bases not matched to a gene: 6. Germline CDR1 and CDR2: KGHSH and LQKENI. Full variable domain (outside the CDR3, taken from reference TRBV18 and TRBJ1-1): NAGVMQNPRHLVRRRGQEARLRCSPMKGHSHVYWYRQLPEEGLKFMVYLQKENIIDESGMPKERFSAEFPKEGPSILRIQQVVRGDSAAYFCASSPPAGGRTEAFFGQGTRLTVV.

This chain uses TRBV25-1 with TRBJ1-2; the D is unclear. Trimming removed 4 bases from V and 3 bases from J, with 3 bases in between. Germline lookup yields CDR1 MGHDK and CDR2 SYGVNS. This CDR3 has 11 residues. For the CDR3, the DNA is TGTGCCAGCAGTGCAGACTATGGCTACACCTTC. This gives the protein CASSADYGYTF.

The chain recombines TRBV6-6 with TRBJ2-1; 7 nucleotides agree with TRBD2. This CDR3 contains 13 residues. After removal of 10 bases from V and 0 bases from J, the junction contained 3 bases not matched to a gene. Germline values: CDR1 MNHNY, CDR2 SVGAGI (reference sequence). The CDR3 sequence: CATGTTSYNEQFF. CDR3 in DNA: TGTGCCACTGGGACTACCTCCTACAATGAGCAGTTCTTC.

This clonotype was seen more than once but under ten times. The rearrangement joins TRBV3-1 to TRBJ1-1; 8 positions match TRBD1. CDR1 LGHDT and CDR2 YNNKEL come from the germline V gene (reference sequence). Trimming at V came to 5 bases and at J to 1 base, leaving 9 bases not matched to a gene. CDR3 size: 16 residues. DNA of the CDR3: TGTGCCAGCAGCTCCCAGGGGGCGCCGAGGAACACTGAAGCTTTCTTT. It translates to CASSSQGAPRNTEAFF.

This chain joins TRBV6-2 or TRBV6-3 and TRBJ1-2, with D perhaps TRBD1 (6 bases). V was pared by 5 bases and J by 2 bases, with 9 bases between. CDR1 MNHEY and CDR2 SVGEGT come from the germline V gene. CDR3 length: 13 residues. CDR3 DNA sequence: TGTGCCAGCAGTCGGGACAACAACTATGGCTACACCTTC. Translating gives CASSRDNNYGYTF.

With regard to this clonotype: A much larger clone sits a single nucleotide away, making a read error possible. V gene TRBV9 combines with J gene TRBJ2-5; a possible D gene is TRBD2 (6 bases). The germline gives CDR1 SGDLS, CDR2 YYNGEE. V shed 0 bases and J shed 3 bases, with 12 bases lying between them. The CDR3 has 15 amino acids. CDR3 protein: CASSVAVRREETQYF. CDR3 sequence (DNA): TGTGCCAGCAGCGTAGCGGTCAGGAGGGAAGAGACCCAGTACTTC.

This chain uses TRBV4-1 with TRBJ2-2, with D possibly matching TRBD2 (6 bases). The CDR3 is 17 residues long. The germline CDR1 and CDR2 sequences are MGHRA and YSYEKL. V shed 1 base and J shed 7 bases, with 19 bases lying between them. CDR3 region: CASSQVIGGLFSGELFF. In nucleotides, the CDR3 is TGCGCCAGCAGCCAAGTTATTGGAGGGCTGTTTAGCGGGGAGCTGTTTTTT.

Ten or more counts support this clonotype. This CDR3 reads CASSVLAGASANEQFF. For the CDR3, the DNA is TGTGCCAGCAGTGTATTAGCGGGGGCCTCCGCGAATGAGCAGTTCTTC. V gene TRBV12-3 or TRBV12-4 combines with J gene TRBJ2-1, with 9 bases identical to TRBD2. The junction had 12 bases not matched to a gene; V was cut back by 5 bases and J by 7 bases. This CDR3 has 16 residues.

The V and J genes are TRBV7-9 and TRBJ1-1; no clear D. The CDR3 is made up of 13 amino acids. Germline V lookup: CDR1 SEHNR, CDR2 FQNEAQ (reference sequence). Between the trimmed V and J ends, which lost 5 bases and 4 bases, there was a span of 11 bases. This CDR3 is CASSRTMGTEAFF. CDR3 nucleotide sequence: TGTGCCAGCAGCCGGACTATGGGCACTGAAGCTTTCTTT. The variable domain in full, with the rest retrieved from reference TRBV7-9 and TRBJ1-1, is DTGVSQNPRHKITKRGQNVTFRCDPISEHNRLYWYRQTLGQGPEFLTYFQNEAQLEKSRLLSDRFSAERPKGSFSTLEIQRTEQGDSAMYLCASSRTMGTEAFFGQGTRLTVV.

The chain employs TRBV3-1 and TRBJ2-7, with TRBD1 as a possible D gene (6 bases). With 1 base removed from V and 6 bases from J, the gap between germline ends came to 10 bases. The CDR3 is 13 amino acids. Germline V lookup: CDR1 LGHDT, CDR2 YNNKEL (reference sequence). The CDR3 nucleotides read TGTGCCAGCAGCCAAGTGGCAGGGGCCGAGCAGTACTTC. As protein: CASSQVAGAEQYF.

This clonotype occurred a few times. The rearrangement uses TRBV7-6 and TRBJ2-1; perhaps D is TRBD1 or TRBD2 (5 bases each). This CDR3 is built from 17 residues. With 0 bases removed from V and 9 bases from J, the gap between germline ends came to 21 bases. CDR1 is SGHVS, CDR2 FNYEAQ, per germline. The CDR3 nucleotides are TGTGCCAGCAGCTTAGCGCTGGGTAGGGGCAATCGGGGTGAGCAGTTCTTC. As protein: CASSLALGRGNRGEQFF.

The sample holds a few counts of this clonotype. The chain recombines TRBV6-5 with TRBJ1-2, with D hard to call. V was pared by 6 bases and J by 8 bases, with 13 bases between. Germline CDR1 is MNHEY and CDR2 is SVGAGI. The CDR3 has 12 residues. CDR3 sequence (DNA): TGTGCCAGCAGAGGAACCGCACGAGGCTACACCTTC. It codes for CASRGTARGYTF.

DNA of the CDR3: TGTGCCTGGAGTGTCCAGGGGGACTCACCCCTCCACTTT. It codes for CAWSVQGDSPLHF. The rearrangement joins TRBV30 to TRBJ1-6, with TRBD1 matching over 7 bases. The CDR3 is made up of 13 amino acids. V dropped 0 bases and J dropped 10; count of bases not matched to a gene: 3. Germline CDR1 GTSNPN, CDR2 SVGIG (reference sequence).

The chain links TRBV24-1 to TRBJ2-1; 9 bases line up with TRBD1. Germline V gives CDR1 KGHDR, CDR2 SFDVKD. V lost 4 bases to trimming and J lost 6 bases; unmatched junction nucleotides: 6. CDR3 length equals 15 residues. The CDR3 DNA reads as TGTGCCACCAGTGACGCCGGGACAGGGAGCAATGAGCAGTTCTTC. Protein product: CATSDAGTGSNEQFF.

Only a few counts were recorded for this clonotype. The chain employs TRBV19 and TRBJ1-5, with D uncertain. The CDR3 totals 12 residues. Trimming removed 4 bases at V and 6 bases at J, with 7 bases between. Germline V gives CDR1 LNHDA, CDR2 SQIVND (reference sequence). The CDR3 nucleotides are TGTGCCAGTAGTACCGCGGGTCAGCCCCAGCATTTT. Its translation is CASSTAGQPQHF.

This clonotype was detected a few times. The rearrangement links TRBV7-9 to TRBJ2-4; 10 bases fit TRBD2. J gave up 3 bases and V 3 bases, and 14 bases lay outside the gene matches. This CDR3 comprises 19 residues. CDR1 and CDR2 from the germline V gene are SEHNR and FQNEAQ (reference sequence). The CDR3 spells CASSFPLAGAPSDKNIQYF. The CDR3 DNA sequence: TGTGCCAGCAGCTTTCCTCTAGCGGGGGCCCCCTCGGACAAAAACATTCAGTACTTC.

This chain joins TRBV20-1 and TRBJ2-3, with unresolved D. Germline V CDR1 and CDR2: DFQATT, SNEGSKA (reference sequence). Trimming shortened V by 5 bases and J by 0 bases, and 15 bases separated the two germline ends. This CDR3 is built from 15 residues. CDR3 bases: TGCAGTGCTCCGAAGGGTGGCTCTAGCACAGATACGCAGTATTTT. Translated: CSAPKGGSSTDTQYF.

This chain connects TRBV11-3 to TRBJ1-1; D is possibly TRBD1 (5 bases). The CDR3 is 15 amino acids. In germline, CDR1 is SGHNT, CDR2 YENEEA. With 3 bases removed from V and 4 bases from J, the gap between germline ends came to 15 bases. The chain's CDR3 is CASSFPRGMGTEAFF. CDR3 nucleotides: TGTGCCAGCAGCTTTCCCCGGGGGATGGGCACTGAAGCTTTCTTT.

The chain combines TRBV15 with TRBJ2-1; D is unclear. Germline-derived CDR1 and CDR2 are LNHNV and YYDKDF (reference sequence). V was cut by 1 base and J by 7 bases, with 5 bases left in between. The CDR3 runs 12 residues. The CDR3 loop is CATSRVGNEQFF. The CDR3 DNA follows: TGTGCCACCAGCAGAGTTGGGAATGAGCAGTTCTTC.